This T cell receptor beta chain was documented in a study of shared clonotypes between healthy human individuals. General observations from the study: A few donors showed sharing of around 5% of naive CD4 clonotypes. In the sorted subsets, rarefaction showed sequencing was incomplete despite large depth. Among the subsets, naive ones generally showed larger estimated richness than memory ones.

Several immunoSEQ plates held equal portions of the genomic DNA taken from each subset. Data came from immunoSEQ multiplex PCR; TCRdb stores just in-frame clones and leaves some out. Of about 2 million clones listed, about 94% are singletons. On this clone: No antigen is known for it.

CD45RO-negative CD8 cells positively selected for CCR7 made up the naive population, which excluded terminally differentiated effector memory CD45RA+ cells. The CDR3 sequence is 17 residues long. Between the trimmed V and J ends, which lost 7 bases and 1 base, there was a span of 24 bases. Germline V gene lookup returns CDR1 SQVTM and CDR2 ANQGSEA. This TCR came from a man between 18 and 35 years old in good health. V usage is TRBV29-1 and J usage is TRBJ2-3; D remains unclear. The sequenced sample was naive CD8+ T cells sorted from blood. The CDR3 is CSAWAPVPGVGTDTQYF. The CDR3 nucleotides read TGCAGCGCCTGGGCTCCAGTTCCAGGTGTCGGCACAGATACGCAGTATTTT.